This T cell receptor (beta chain) derives from a study of blood T cell repertoires in COVID-19. CDR3 size: 18 residues. Trimming left V 3 bases short and J 2 bases short, with 20 bases between. From germline, CDR1 is LNHDA and CDR2 SQIVND (reference sequence). The assay was immunoSEQ multiplex PCR, and TCRdb's table has in-frame clones only and misses some. The sample records about 130,000 clones, roughly 88% being singletons. The sequenced sample consisted of peripheral blood. This rearrangement joins TRBV19 to TRBJ2-4; D gene unclear. This TCR came from a woman aged 80 or older with acute or convalescent COVID-19. CDR3 nucleotide sequence: TGTGCCAGTAGTATCGCTAGAAAAACAATTCTATCCAAAAACATTCAGTACTTC. Its translation: CASSIARKTILSKNIQYF.